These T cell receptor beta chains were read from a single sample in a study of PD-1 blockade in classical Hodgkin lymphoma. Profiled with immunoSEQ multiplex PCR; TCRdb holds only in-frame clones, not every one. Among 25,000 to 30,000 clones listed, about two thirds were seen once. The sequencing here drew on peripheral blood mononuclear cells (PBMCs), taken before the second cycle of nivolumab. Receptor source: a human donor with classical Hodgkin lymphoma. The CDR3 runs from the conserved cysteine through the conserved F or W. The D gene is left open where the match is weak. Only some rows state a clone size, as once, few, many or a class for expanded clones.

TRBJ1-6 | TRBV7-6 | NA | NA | TGTGCCAGCAGCCTCGATGGACGGATCAATTCACCCCTCCACTTT | CASSLDGRINSPLHF
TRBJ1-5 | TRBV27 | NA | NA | TGTGCCAGCAGTTTATTCGGTCAGCCCCAGCATTTT | CASSLFGQPQHF
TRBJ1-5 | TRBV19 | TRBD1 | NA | TGTGCCAGTAGTAAGGGACAGGGGGTAAGGCAGCCCCAGCATTTT | CASSKGQGVRQPQHF
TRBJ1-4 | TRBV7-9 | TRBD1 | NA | TGTGCCAGCAGCTCCGGACAGGGGGCGAAGGAAAAACTGTTTTTT | CASSSGQGAKEKLFF
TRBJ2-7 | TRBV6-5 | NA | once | TGTGCCAGCAGTCGGACAGTCTCCTACGAGCAGTACTTC | CASSRTVSYEQYF
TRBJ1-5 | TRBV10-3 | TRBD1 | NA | TGTGCCATCAGTGCCCAGACAGGGAGTCAGCCCCAGCATTTT | CAISAQTGSQPQHF
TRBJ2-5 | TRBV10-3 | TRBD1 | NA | TGTGCCATCAGTGGACCCGGGACAGGACAGTTGGAGACCCAGTACTTC | CAISGPGTGQLETQYF
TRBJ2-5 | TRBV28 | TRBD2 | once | TGTGCCAGCAGTTTATCTAGCGGGGGGCAAGAGACCCAGTACTTC | CASSLSSGGQETQYF
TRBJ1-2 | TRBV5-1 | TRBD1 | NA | TGCGCCAGCAGCCCACGTACCGACAGGGCAGTTGGCTACACCTTC | CASSPRTDRAVGYTF
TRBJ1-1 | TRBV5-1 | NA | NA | TGCGCCAGCAGCCCAGTGACGGGGATGAACACTGAAGCTTTCTTT | CASSPVTGMNTEAFF
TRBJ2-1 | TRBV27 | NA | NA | TGTGCCAGCAGTTTAACCCAGGGACCTGAGCAGTTCTTC | CASSLTQGPEQFF
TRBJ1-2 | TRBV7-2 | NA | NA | TGTGCCAGCAGCCACTACGTTGCAGCTAACTATGGCTACACCTTC | CASSHYVAANYGYTF
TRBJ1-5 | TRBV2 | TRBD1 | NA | TGTGCCAGCAGTGGAGTATACAGGGGGCCCAATCAGCCCCAGCATTTT | CASSGVYRGPNQPQHF
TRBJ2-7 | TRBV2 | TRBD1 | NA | TGTGCCAGCCGGGACAGGGCATCGCGCGAGCAGTACTTC | CASRDRASREQYF
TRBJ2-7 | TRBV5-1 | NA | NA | TGCGCCAGCAGCTCCACGGGTCCAGTGCAGTACTTC | CASSSTGPVQYF
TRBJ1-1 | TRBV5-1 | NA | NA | TGCGCCAGCAGCTTGGGGTCCCTGGGGACTGAAGCTTTCTTT | CASSLGSLGTEAFF
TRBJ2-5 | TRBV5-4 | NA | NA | TGTGCCAGCAGCCCGAGGGGGGGGCAGGGTGAGACCCAGTACTTC | CASSPRGGQGETQYF
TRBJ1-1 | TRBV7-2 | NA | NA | TGTGCCAGCAGCAAGTCGGCTGGGAACACTGAAGCTTTCTTT | CASSKSAGNTEAFF
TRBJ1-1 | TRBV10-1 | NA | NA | TGCGCCAGCAGTGAGCAGGGTAAGGCTGAAGCTTTCTTT | CASSEQGKAEAFF
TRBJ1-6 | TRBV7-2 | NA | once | TGTGCCAGCAGCTTAATCGCGCAGCAAGATAATTCACCCCTCCACTTT | CASSLIAQQDNSPLHF
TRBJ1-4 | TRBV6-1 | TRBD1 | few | TGTGCCAGCAGCCCCGACAGGGAATGGGAAAAACTGTTTTTT | CASSPDREWEKLFF
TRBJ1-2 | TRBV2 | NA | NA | TGTGCCAGCAGTGAAGCGACCGATCCGGGTCCAAGAGGCTACACCTTC | CASSEATDPGPRGYTF
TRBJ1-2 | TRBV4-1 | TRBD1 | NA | TGCGCCAGCAGCCCGGGGGACAGGCAGGGCTATGGCTACACCTTC | CASSPGDRQGYGYTF
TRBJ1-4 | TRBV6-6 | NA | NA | TGTGCCAGCAGTTACGGCAATGAAAAACTGTTTTTT | CASSYGNEKLFF
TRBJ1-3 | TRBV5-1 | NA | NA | TGCGCCAGCAGCGATGGAAACACCATATATTTT | CASSDGNTIYF
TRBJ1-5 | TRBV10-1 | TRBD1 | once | TGCGCCAGCAGTGCTGGGGGGGCCGACAAGGACAGGGAGGTTTTCGGGCAGCCCCAGCATTTT | CASSAGGADKDREVFGQPQHF
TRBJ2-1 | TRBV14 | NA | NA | TGTGCCAGCAGCCCTACAGGGTACCAGGCGGTCTTC | CASSPTGYQAVF
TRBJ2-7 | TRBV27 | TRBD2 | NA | TGTGCCAGCAGTCCCACTAGCGAATACGAGCAGTACTTC | CASSPTSEYEQYF
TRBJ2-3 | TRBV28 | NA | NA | TGTGCCAGCGGGGGACATAGCACAGATACGCAGTATTTT | CASGGHSTDTQYF
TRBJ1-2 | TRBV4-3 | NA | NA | TGCGCCAGCAGCCAAGATGAGAGGGGGACCGATGGCTACACCTTC | CASSQDERGTDGYTF
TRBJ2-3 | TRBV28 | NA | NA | TGTGCCAGCTCCCAGGGGGGAGCAGATACGCAGTATTTT | CASSQGGADTQYF
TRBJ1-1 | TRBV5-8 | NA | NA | TGTGCCAGCAGCTTGATTTGGGTCTCCAATATGAACACTGAAGCTTTCTTT | CASSLIWVSNMNTEAFF
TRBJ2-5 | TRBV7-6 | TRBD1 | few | TGTGCCAGCAGCCCCTGGGGGATTACAGGGGGCGAGATGGAGACCCAGTACTTC | CASSPWGITGGEMETQYF
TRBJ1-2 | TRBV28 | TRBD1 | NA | TGTGCCAGCAGTTTTTCGGGAAGGGGGCAGGACTATGGCTACACCTTC | CASSFSGRGQDYGYTF
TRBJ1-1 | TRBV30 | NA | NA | TGTGCCTGGAGATTGACACCTGACACTGAAGCTTTCTTT | CAWRLTPDTEAFF
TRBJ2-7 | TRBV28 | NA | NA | TGTGCCAGCAGTCTCGGGGGTTACGAGCAGTACTTC | CASSLGGYEQYF
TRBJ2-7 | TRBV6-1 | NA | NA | TGTGCCAGCAGCGACAGGTTATCCTACGAGCAGTACTTC | CASSDRLSYEQYF
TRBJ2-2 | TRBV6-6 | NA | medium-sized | TGTGCCAGCAAGAGGGGAGACGGGGAGCTGTTTTTT | CASKRGDGELFF
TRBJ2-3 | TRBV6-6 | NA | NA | TGTGCCAGCCGGACAGGAGGGAGCACAGATACGCAGTATTTT | CASRTGGSTDTQYF
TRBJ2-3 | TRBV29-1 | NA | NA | TGCAGCGTTGAAAGTCTTCTCACAGATACGCAGTATTTT | CSVESLLTDTQYF
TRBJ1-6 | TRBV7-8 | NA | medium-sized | TGTGCCAGCCTACCCTTCGACAGGTTGAATTCACCCCTCCACTTT | CASLPFDRLNSPLHF
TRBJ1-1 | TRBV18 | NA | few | TGTGCCAGCTCACCACCGGGTAACACTGAAGCTTTCTTT | CASSPPGNTEAFF
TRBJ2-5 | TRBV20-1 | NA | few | TGCAGTGCTGGACCCCGGGAGACCCAGTACTTC | CSAGPRETQYF
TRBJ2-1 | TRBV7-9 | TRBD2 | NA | TGTGCCAGCAGCTCCCTAGCGGGGGGGATCAATGAGCAGTTCTTC | CASSSLAGGINEQFF
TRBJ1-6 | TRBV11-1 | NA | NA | TGTGCCAGCAGCTTAGCGTCAGGGCGGACCGGTGAGACCCTCCACTTT | CASSLASGRTGETLHF
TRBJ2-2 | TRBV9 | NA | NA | TGTGCCAGCAGCGTAGATCCCGGGGAGCTGTTTTTT | CASSVDPGELFF
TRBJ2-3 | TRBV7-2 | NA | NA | TGTGCCAGCAGCTCCCGGGTCCTTGGCGGCAGGGCGGATACGCAGTATTTT | CASSSRVLGGRADTQYF
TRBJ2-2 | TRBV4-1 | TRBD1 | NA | TGCGCCAGCAGCCAAGAAGGACAGGTGTCCGGGGAGCTGTTTTTT | CASSQEGQVSGELFF
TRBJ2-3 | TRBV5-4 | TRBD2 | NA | TGTGCCAGCAGCCCGACTAGCGGGGGGAGGGGAGATACGCAGTATTTT | CASSPTSGGRGDTQYF
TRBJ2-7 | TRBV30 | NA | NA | TGTGCCTGGAGTACAGTGGCCTACGAGCAGTACTTC | CAWSTVAYEQYF
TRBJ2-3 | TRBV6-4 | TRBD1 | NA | TGTGCCAGCAGTGACGGGACAGGGGGCGCAGATACGCAGTATTTT | CASSDGTGGADTQYF
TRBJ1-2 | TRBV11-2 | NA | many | TGTGCCAGCAGCTTAGCGCCCCAAACTAACTATGGCTACACCTTC | CASSLAPQTNYGYTF
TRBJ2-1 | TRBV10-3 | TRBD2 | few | TGTGCCATCAGTGCTAGCGGGGGGAACTCCTACAATGAGCAGTTCTTC | CAISASGGNSYNEQFF
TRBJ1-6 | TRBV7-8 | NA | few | TGTGCCAGCAGCTTGGGGAGCTCCTATAATTCACCCCTCCACTTT | CASSLGSSYNSPLHF
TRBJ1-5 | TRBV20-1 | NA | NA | TGCAGTGCAGGGGCCAGTCAGCCCCAGCATTTT | CSAGASQPQHF
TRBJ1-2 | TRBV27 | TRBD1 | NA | TGTGCCAGCAGTCCACTCCTCACAGGGGGTTACTATGGCTACACCTTC | CASSPLLTGGYYGYTF